Below, one T cell receptor (beta chain) is given with its context. Germline trimming cut 3 bases from V and 3 bases from J; bases unmatched to any gene: 8. This CDR3 has 18 residues. This specimen comes from a study of blood T cell repertoires in COVID-19. Here immunoSEQ multiplex PCR was the method, and the copy in TCRdb shows in-frame clones only, minus some. The repertoire holds 100,000 to 150,000 clones, roughly three quarters seen once, with roughly 8.6% in the top ten. The TCR comes from a human donor in a cohort sampled during active COVID-19. The specimen was peripheral blood. V and J are TRBV5-3 and TRBJ2-6; 11 positions agree with TRBD1. TRBV5-3 qualifies as an ORF whose function is uncertain. CDR3 DNA: TGTGCCAGAAGCTCCGCCGGGACAGGGGGTTGTGGGGCCAACGTCCTGACTTTC. Its protein is CARSSAGTGGCGANVLTF.